A single TCR beta chain is shown here with its context. Sequencing was performed with immunoSEQ multiplex PCR; in TCRdb, only in-frame clones are kept and a portion is missing. The sample consists of about 330,000 clones, roughly 90% of them appearing once. These data originate in a study of blood T cell repertoires in COVID-19. Study-level background: The United States, Italy and Spain supplied acute and convalescent COVID-19 samples. The cDNA or gDNA used as material had been derived from T cells, B-cell-depleted T cells, or PBMCs.

V was shortened by 1 base and J by 7 bases, with 14 bases between the two germline ends. In germline, CDR1 is SGHVS, CDR2 FNYEAQ. The CDR3 length is 16 residues. This chain uses TRBV7-6 with TRBJ1-6; D is uncertain. The sequencing sample was made of peripheral blood. The sequence was collected from a woman aged 45 to 65 with active or convalescent COVID-19. The CDR3 nucleotides are TGTGCCAGCAGCTTAGATGGGGAGGTTCGGAATTCACCCCTCCACTTT. Translated, it gives CASSLDGEVRNSPLHF. Using reference TRBV7-6 and TRBJ1-6 for the parts outside the CDR3, the full variable domain is GAGVSQSPRYKVTKRGQDVALRCDPISGHVSLYWYRQALGQGPEFLTYFNYEAQQDKSGLPNDRFSAERPEGSISTLTIQRTEQRDSAMYRCASSLDGEVRNSPLHFGNGTRLTVT.